What follows are 16 T cell receptor beta chains derived from one specimen sequenced in a study of shared clonotypes between healthy human individuals. Assay used: immunoSEQ multiplex PCR; TCRdb lists only in-frame clones, some missing. Of roughly 2,500,000 clones listed, under 95% are singletons. Sequenced: naive CD4+ T cells from PBMCs. Subset here: CD45RA+ positively selected. The receptor source for this set is a man aged 18 to 35 in good health. Some clones in this sample may be carry-over from other donors' samples.

This rearrangement joins TRBV5-6 to TRBJ1-2; TRBD1 aligns across 11 bases. The CDR3 runs 15 residues. V dropped 4 bases and J dropped 7; count of bases not matched to a gene: 9. In germline, CDR1 is SGHDT, CDR2 YYEEEE. CDR3 in DNA: TGTGCCAGCAGCCTTCGGACAGGGGGCGCTTCTGGCTACACCTTC. This sequence encodes CASSLRTGGASGYTF.

The chain couples TRBV15 to TRBJ1-5; the D gene is possibly TRBD1 (5 bases). The length of the CDR3 is 16 residues. Per the germline V gene, CDR1 is LNHNV and CDR2 is YYDKDF (reference sequence). V lost 3 bases and J lost 3, with 15 bases in between. CDR3 nucleotides: TGTGCCACCAGCAGGGGAATTGGGGCCTTCAATCAGCCCCAGCATTTT. It yields the protein CATSRGIGAFNQPQHF.

The chain has TRBV7-9 and TRBJ1-2; no definite D call. Trimming pared 1 base from V and 0 bases from J, leaving 9 bases between. Per germline, CDR1 SEHNR and CDR2 FQNEAQ (reference sequence). This CDR3 spans 15 amino acids. The CDR3 is CASSLVTASNYGYTF. CDR3 in DNA: TGTGCCAGCAGCTTAGTCACAGCCTCTAACTATGGCTACACCTTC.

The J gene is TRBJ1-3, the V gene TRBV7-2, with D perhaps matching TRBD1 (6 bases). The V end was cut by 7 bases, the J end by 2 bases, with 6 bases between. Germline V gene lookup returns CDR1 SGHTA and CDR2 FQGNSA. This CDR3 has 12 amino acids. The DNA for the CDR3 is TGTGCCAGCAACAGGGCTGGAAACACCATATATTTT. It codes for CASNRAGNTIYF.

The chain carries TRBV11-2 and TRBJ2-5; 8 nucleotides line up with TRBD1. This CDR3 region has 13 residues. Germline V gene data show CDR1 as SGHAT and CDR2 as FQNNGV. V was pared by 4 bases and J by 5 bases, with 3 bases of the junction left unmatched. In DNA form, the CDR3 reads TGTGCCAGCAGCTCGACAGGGGCGGAGACCCAGTACTTC. It codes for CASSSTGAETQYF.

Worth noting for this clone: Other DNA sequences in the same sample also yield this CDR3. The chain has TRBV18 and TRBJ2-5; D is perhaps TRBD1 (6 bases). This CDR3 has 14 amino acids. With 3 bases removed from V and 2 bases from J, the gap between germline ends came to 10 bases. Germline V CDR1 and CDR2: KGHSH, LQKENI. This chain's CDR3 is CASSPRDTQETQYF. DNA of the CDR3: TGTGCCAGCTCACCCCGGGACACACAAGAGACCCAGTACTTC. The full variable domain, rest sourced from reference TRBV18 and TRBJ2-5, is NAGVMQNPRHLVRRRGQEARLRCSPMKGHSHVYWYRQLPEEGLKFMVYLQKENIIDESGMPKERFSAEFPKEGPSILRIQQVVRGDSAAYFCASSPRDTQETQYFGPGTRLLVL.

This clone came up once. The chain combines TRBV19 with TRBJ2-3; perhaps TRBD1 as D (6 bases). Trimming stripped 6 bases from V and 0 bases from J, with 10 bases between. This CDR3 is 14 amino acids long. CDR1 is LNHDA, CDR2 SQIVND, per germline (reference sequence). The CDR3 spells CASRWGPSTDTQYF. The CDR3 DNA sequence: TGTGCCAGTAGGTGGGGGCCTAGCACAGATACGCAGTATTTT.

V gene TRBV19 combines with J gene TRBJ1-2, with no clear D. CDR1 and CDR2 (germline): LNHDA, SQIVND (reference sequence). V lost 2 bases, J lost 4 bases, and 8 bases lay in between. The CDR3 is 13 amino acids. CDR3 nucleotide sequence: TGTGCCAGTAGTATACAAATGAGCTATGGCTACACCTTC. This codes for CASSIQMSYGYTF.

A single count supports this clone. The chain has TRBV6-1 and TRBJ1-2; D gene unclear. Germline CDR1 is MNHNS and CDR2 is SASEGT. This CDR3 is built from 14 residues. Trimming removed 7 bases from V and 4 bases from J, with 16 bases in between. CDR3 sequence (DNA): TGTGCCAGCACCACGTCAAGCAGAGGCTATGGCTACACCTTC. Its translation: CASTTSSRGYGYTF.

The V call is TRBV28, the J call TRBJ1-5; D possibly corresponds to TRBD1 (6 bases). CDR1 and CDR2 from the germline V gene are MDHEN and SYDVKM. This CDR3 spans 15 amino acids. Trimming pared 3 bases from V and 6 bases from J, leaving 15 bases between. In nucleotides, the CDR3 is TGTGCCAGCAGTTTTCATGGCAGGGGCGTTCAGCCCCAGCATTTT. As protein: CASSFHGRGVQPQHF.

V is TRBV5-4 and J is TRBJ1-2; 12 bases match TRBD1. This CDR3 region has 16 residues. The V segment lost 5 bases and the J segment 4 bases; nucleotides outside the gene matches: 9. Germline V CDR1 and CDR2: SGHNT, YYREEE (reference sequence). The CDR3 DNA reads TGTGCCAGCAGTAATGAGGGGGACAGGGGGCCCTATGGCTACACCTTC. Amino acid sequence: CASSNEGDRGPYGYTF.

This clone was recorded a few times. This rearrangement joins TRBV28 to TRBJ1-5; D gene ambiguous. Germline V gene sequence: CDR1 MDHEN, CDR2 SYDVKM. The germline V and J ends were trimmed by 5 bases and 3 bases, with 11 bases remaining between them. The CDR3 is 14 residues long. CDR3 sequence reads: CASSVLRTNQPQHF. CDR3 in DNA: TGTGCCAGCAGTGTTTTGAGGACCAATCAGCCCCAGCATTTT.

This clone has a handful of counts. The V call is TRBV19, the J call TRBJ1-4; a possible D gene is TRBD1 (6 bases). The V gene lost 4 bases and the J gene lost 8 bases, with 14 bases spanning the gap. CDR1 is LNHDA, CDR2 SQIVND, per germline (reference sequence). CDR3 length equals 14 residues. The CDR3 DNA sequence: TGTGCCAGTAGTAGAACAGGGATGTGGGAAAAACTGTTTTTT. Translating gives CASSRTGMWEKLFF.

The chain has TRBV15 and TRBJ2-7; 12 nucleotides match TRBD2. The length of the CDR3 is 17 residues. V lost 0 bases to trimming and J lost 5 bases; unmatched junction nucleotides: 8. Looked up from germline, CDR1 is LNHNV and CDR2 is YYDKDF (reference sequence). In DNA, the CDR3 is TGTGCCACCAGCAGAGAGAGAGCTAGCGGGAGGGCCAACGAGCAGTACTTC. Translated, it gives CATSRERASGRANEQYF.

This chain links TRBV19 with TRBJ1-5; a possible D gene is TRBD1 (6 bases). CDR1 is LNHDA and CDR2 is SQIVND in the germline V gene (reference sequence). The CDR3 spans 16 residues. The V gene lost 3 bases and the J gene lost 1 base, with 13 bases spanning the gap. CDR3 residues: CASSIQGRNSNQPQHF. In DNA form, the CDR3 reads TGTGCCAGTAGTATTCAGGGGCGGAACAGCAATCAGCCCCAGCATTTT.

The V gene is TRBV21-1, the J gene TRBJ1-5. TRBV21-1 is a listed pseudogene. The CDR3 runs 16 residues. CDR3 in amino acids: CASSKVGGLSNQPQHF. As DNA, the CDR3 is TGTGCCAGCAGCAAAGTGGGGGGCCTTAGCAATCAGCCCCAGCATTTT.